This passage covers 26 T cell receptor beta chains from one sample sequenced in a study of cytomegalovirus exposure and HLA in healthy donors (dated by TCRdb to about 2017). Libraries were prepared through the immunoSEQ multiplex PCR assay. A mixture of 60 forward primers for TCR Vbeta segments and 13 reverse primers for TCR Jbeta segments was used in the multiplex PCR. TCRdb mirrors the immuneACCESS table, restricted to in-frame sequences. Some clones are absent from its copies; in checked studies, under half trace to an unresolved V gene, and the reason for the others is unknown. The sample table contains fewer than 130,000 clones; only one count was recorded for less than 80% of them. 3.8% of the sample goes to the ten largest clones. Sequencing input: PBMCs. Every receptor here comes from a young man in good health and CMV-seropositive.

V gene TRBV5-1 combines with J gene TRBJ1-2, with 11 nucleotides matching TRBD1. After removal of 4 bases from V and 7 bases from J, the junction contained 6 bases not matched to a gene. This CDR3 spans 14 amino acids. Germline CDR1 and CDR2: SGHRS and YFSETQ. CDR3 sequence: CASSGGQGASGYTF. CDR3 DNA sequence: TGCGCCAGCAGCGGCGGACAGGGGGCTTCTGGCTACACCTTC.

The chain is built from TRBV9 and TRBJ2-5; D may be TRBD2 (6 bases). Germline lookup yields CDR1 SGDLS and CDR2 YYNGEE. V gave up 2 bases and J gave up 6 bases, with 14 bases separating them. The length of the CDR3 is 14 residues. This CDR3 is CASSVGGDPKTQYF. Written as DNA, the CDR3 is TGTGCCAGCAGCGTGGGCGGGGATCCAAAGACCCAGTACTTC.

A few counts support this clone. The rearrangement links TRBV19 to TRBJ1-2; 8 bases are a match to TRBD1. Trimming removed 4 bases from V and 8 bases from J; junction bases left unmatched: 6. The CDR3 length is 13 residues. The V gene's germline CDR1 is LNHDA and CDR2 SQIVND (reference sequence). The CDR3 region is CASSTLRGQGYTF. In DNA form, the CDR3 reads TGTGCCAGTAGTACCCTCAGGGGGCAAGGCTACACCTTC.

The gene calls are TRBV6-5 and TRBJ1-1, with D possibly being TRBD1 (5 bases). This CDR3 contains 14 residues. V lost 2 bases, J lost 6 bases, and 13 bases lay in between. Germline values: CDR1 MNHEY, CDR2 SVGAGI. The CDR3 DNA reads as TGTGCCAGCAGTTACCTGCAGGGTTGGGCTGAAGCTTTCTTT. Its protein product is CASSYLQGWAEAFF.

V is TRBV5-1 and J is TRBJ2-7; 8 positions agree with TRBD1. The junction had 15 bases not matched to a gene; V was cut back by 4 bases and J by 3 bases. CDR1 and CDR2 (germline): SGHRS, YFSETQ. The CDR3 runs 17 residues. CDR3 sequence (DNA): TGCGCCAGCAGCCGTGGGACCGGACAGGGCGGAGACTACGAGCAGTACTTC. This codes for CASSRGTGQGGDYEQYF.

This chain connects TRBV11-3 to TRBJ1-2, with 9 bases aligning to TRBD1. This CDR3 comprises 17 residues. The germline CDR1 and CDR2 sequences are SGHNT and YENEEA. V gave up 1 base and J gave up 3 bases; unmatched junction bases: 9. CDR3 coding DNA: TGTGCCAGCAGCTTAGCCCGAGGGACAGGGCATTACTATGGCTACACCTTC. It codes for CASSLARGTGHYYGYTF.

This clone has only one observation. The chain couples TRBV6-6 to TRBJ2-7, with 10 bases lining up with TRBD1. V lost 8 bases, J lost 8 bases, and 12 bases stayed unmatched. The CDR3 is made up of 14 amino acids. Germline CDR1 and CDR2: MNHNY and SVGAGI (reference sequence). In DNA form, the CDR3 reads TGTGCCAGCGGTACCGGGACAGGGGACGTCAAGCAGTACTTC. It codes for CASGTGTGDVKQYF.

The chain uses TRBV6-5 and TRBJ1-2, with 11 bases identical to TRBD1. The CDR3 covers 15 residues. CDR1 is MNHEY, CDR2 SVGAGI, per germline. Trimming cost V 3 bases and J 5 bases; bases outside gene matches: 5. The CDR3 nucleotides are TGTGCCAGCAGTTATCGGGACAGGGGGATGTATGGCTACACCTTC. This gives the protein CASSYRDRGMYGYTF.

There are a few counts of this clone. The chain joins TRBV5-4 to TRBJ2-1; 9 positions match TRBD2. This CDR3 contains 16 residues. From germline, CDR1 is SGHNT and CDR2 YYREEE (reference sequence). The junction had 8 bases not matched to a gene; V was cut back by 1 base and J by 6 bases. CDR3 in DNA: TGTGCCAGCAGCTTGCCGGGGTCTAGCGGGGTCAATGAGCAGTTCTTC. Its protein product is CASSLPGSSGVNEQFF.

The V and J genes are TRBV25-1 and TRBJ2-1; tentative D call: TRBD1 (6 bases). Deletions cut 4 bases from V and 9 bases from J, with 16 bases between. CDR1 MGHDK and CDR2 SYGVNS come from the germline V gene. This CDR3 is built from 14 residues. The CDR3 spells CASSGDNFLGEQFF. CDR3 nucleotides: TGTGCCAGCAGTGGGGACAATTTTCTCGGTGAGCAGTTCTTC.

The chain recombines TRBV6-1 with TRBJ1-1; no clear D. The CDR3 totals 14 residues. CDR1 MNHNS and CDR2 SASEGT come from the germline V gene. V lost 6 bases and J lost 6, with 17 bases in between. CDR3 nucleotides: TGTGCCAGCAGAGATCAAGTCGGGTACGCTGAAGCTTTCTTT. It translates to CASRDQVGYAEAFF.

The chain joins TRBV5-1 to TRBJ1-1; 10 bases map to TRBD1. V lost 5 bases to trimming and J lost 3 bases; unmatched junction nucleotides: 7. Germline V gene lookup returns CDR1 SGHRS and CDR2 YFSETQ. This CDR3 comprises 15 residues. The CDR3 DNA reads as TGCGCCAGCAGGGACAGGGGGTCATCGGACACTGAAGCTTTCTTT. Translation gives CASRDRGSSDTEAFF. Full variable domain (rest looked up from reference TRBV5-1 and TRBJ1-1): KAGVTQTPRYLIKTRGQQVTLSCSPISGHRSVSWYQQTPGQGLQFLFEYFSETQRNKGNFPGRFSGRQFSNSRSEMNVSTLELGDSALYLCASRDRGSSDTEAFFGQGTRLTVV.

This rearrangement joins TRBV7-2 to TRBJ2-3, with 10 positions matching TRBD2. The CDR3 runs to 13 residues. Germline loops: CDR1 SGHTA, CDR2 FQGNSA. V shed 8 bases and J 6 bases; nucleotides not matched to a gene: 5. CDR3 protein: CASLKREGDTQYF. The CDR3 bases are TGTGCCAGCCTCAAGCGGGAGGGGGATACGCAGTATTTT.

The genes are TRBV7-8 and TRBJ2-2; D perhaps matches TRBD2 (6 bases). The CDR3 sequence is 14 residues long. Trimming took off 6 bases at V and 5 bases at J, with 13 bases between the two ends. Germline assignment: CDR1 SGHVS and CDR2 FQNEAQ. CDR3 loop: CASRHAGGTGELFF. CDR3 sequence (DNA): TGTGCCAGCAGACATGCCGGGGGAACCGGGGAGCTGTTTTTT.

About this clone itself: One junction end disagrees with the germline gene, perhaps due to a read error. The V and J genes are TRBV27 and TRBJ2-7; TRBD2 matches 8 bases. Looked up from germline, CDR1 is MNHEY and CDR2 is SMNVEV (reference sequence). CDR3 length: 12 amino acids. CDR3 nucleotide sequence: TGTGCCCCGGGAGGGGTCTCCTACGGGCAGTACTTC. Translated: CAPGGVSYGQYF.

The chain recombines TRBV2 with TRBJ1-1, with a weak D call TRBD1 (6 bases). The length of the CDR3 is 16 residues. Trimming shortened V by 4 bases and J by 4 bases, and 19 bases separated the two germline ends. Germline-derived CDR1 and CDR2 are SNHLY and FYNNEI. The CDR3 protein is CASSGPLTGKGTEAFF. The CDR3 DNA sequence: TGTGCCAGCAGTGGGCCCCTAACAGGGAAAGGCACTGAAGCTTTCTTT.

The gene calls are TRBV6-1 and TRBJ1-3; weak D call: TRBD1 (5 bases). The germline CDR1 and CDR2 sequences are MNHNS and SASEGT. V lost 4 bases, J lost 0 bases, and 13 bases lay in between. This CDR3 region has 16 residues. The CDR3 DNA sequence: TGTGCCAGCAGTGCCCAACAGGTCTCCTCTGGAAACACCATATATTTT. Its translation: CASSAQQVSSGNTIYF.

This chain joins TRBV27 and TRBJ1-6, with D unresolved. The CDR3 extends over 14 amino acids. Trimming stripped 4 bases from V and 8 bases from J, with 12 bases between. CDR1 MNHEY and CDR2 SMNVEV come from the germline V gene (reference sequence). The DNA of the CDR3 is TGTGCCAGCAGTTCCCTTCTAGGCGATTCACCCCTCCACTTT. Translating gives CASSSLLGDSPLHF.

The genes are TRBV5-4 and TRBJ2-1, with 11 nucleotides matching TRBD2. The germline gives CDR1 SGHNT, CDR2 YYREEE (reference sequence). The J segment lost 9 bases and the V segment lost 4 bases, leaving 15 bases of the junction unmatched. The CDR3 has 17 amino acids. The CDR3 reads CASSQGGVAGGPGEQFF. The CDR3 DNA is TGTGCCAGCAGCCAGGGCGGGGTAGCGGGGGGGCCGGGTGAGCAGTTCTTC.

This rearrangement joins TRBV19 to TRBJ1-3; D is unclear. V was pared by 6 bases and J by 5 bases, with 14 bases between. Germline V lookup: CDR1 LNHDA, CDR2 SQIVND (reference sequence). The CDR3 length is 14 residues. In DNA form, the CDR3 reads TGTGCCAGTAGCACGTACATGGGCCGAAACACCATATATTTT. Its translation is CASSTYMGRNTIYF.

This chain links TRBV5-1 with TRBJ2-7; a weak D match, TRBD1 (5 bases). CDR1 SGHRS and CDR2 YFSETQ come from the germline V gene. The CDR3 loop spans 14 amino acids. V shed 4 bases and J shed 1 base, with 12 bases lying between them. The CDR3 sequence: CASSPLDSSYEQYF. DNA for the CDR3: TGCGCCAGCAGCCCATTAGACAGTTCCTACGAGCAGTACTTC.

This sequence joins TRBV5-1 and TRBJ2-3; D perhaps matches TRBD1 (6 bases). Looked up from germline, CDR1 is SGHRS and CDR2 is YFSETQ. The CDR3 covers 15 residues. V lost 0 bases and J lost 0, with 8 bases in between. CDR3 sequence: CASSLGGPSTDTQYF. DNA for the CDR3: TGCGCCAGCAGCTTGGGGGGGCCTAGCACAGATACGCAGTATTTT.

There are a few counts of this clone. This chain connects TRBV6-5 to TRBJ2-5; TRBD2 matches at 7 bases. Germline loops: CDR1 MNHEY, CDR2 SVGAGI. With V trimmed by 6 bases and J by 5 bases, 12 bases remained unmatched. This CDR3 is 15 amino acids long. In nucleotides, the CDR3 is TGTGCCAGCAGCCTTGGGGGGGGACCGGGGGAGACCCAGTACTTC. Encoded protein: CASSLGGGPGETQYF.

The chain has TRBV9 and TRBJ2-5; 12 bases fit TRBD2. Per germline, CDR1 SGDLS and CDR2 YYNGEE. V shed 4 bases, J shed 5 bases, and the junction held 6 bases outside the gene matches. CDR3 length: 15 amino acids. The CDR3 sequence is CASSTTSGGSETQYF. The DNA of the CDR3 is TGTGCCAGCAGCACGACTAGCGGGGGAAGTGAGACCCAGTACTTC. Full variable domain (missing parts from reference TRBV9 and TRBJ2-5): DSGVTQTPKHLITATGQRVTLRCSPRSGDLSVYWYQQSLDQGLQFLIQYYNGEERAKGNILERFSAQQFPDLHSELNLSSLELGDSALYFCASSTTSGGSETQYFGPGTRLLVL.

The chain employs TRBV27 and TRBJ2-5, with 8 bases that match TRBD1. The junction had 8 bases not matched to a gene; V was cut back by 3 bases and J by 5 bases. Germline lookup yields CDR1 MNHEY and CDR2 SMNVEV (reference sequence). CDR3 length: 15 residues. As DNA, the CDR3 is TGTGCCAGCAGTTTCTCGACAGGGGTGGGGGAGACCCAGTACTTC. Its translation: CASSFSTGVGETQYF.

The V call is TRBV6-5, the J call TRBJ2-1; TRBD1 is a possible D gene (5 bases). Trimming left V 0 bases short and J 10 bases short, with 13 bases between. Germline V gene data show CDR1 as MNHEY and CDR2 as SVGAGI. The CDR3 extends over 14 amino acids. The CDR3 loop is CASSYSSQGGEQFF. DNA of the CDR3: TGTGCCAGCAGTTACTCTTCGCAGGGCGGCGAGCAGTTCTTC.